These 29 T cell receptor beta chains were all obtained from the same sample, sequenced in a study of blood T cell repertoires in COVID-19. The protocol was immunoSEQ multiplex PCR, while the TCRdb copy is restricted to in-frame clones and leaves out a portion. This table holds 15,000 to 20,000 clones, 89% found once. The material sequenced was peripheral blood. These TCRs come from a man aged 55-75 years with active COVID-19.

The V call is TRBV28, the J call TRBJ1-5, with 8 bases matching TRBD1. CDR1 is MDHEN, CDR2 SYDVKM, per germline. This CDR3 has 14 amino acids. J gave up 6 bases and V 2 bases, and 3 bases lay outside the gene matches. The CDR3 DNA reads TGTGCCAGCAGTTTAGGACAGGGTGTTCAGCCCCAGCATTTT. Translating it yields CASSLGQGVQPQHF.

This clone was picked up one time. The rearrangement joins TRBV18 to TRBJ1-2; possibly TRBD1 for D (6 bases). This CDR3 is built from 15 residues. Trimming took 4 bases from V and 5 from J, leaving 17 bases between them. CDR1 and CDR2 (germline): KGHSH, LQKENI. CDR3 coding DNA: TGTGCCAGCTCACAACAGGGTTCCTCCAGGTATGGCTACACCTTC. Translating it yields CASSQQGSSRYGYTF.

The chain carries TRBV5-6 and TRBJ1-1; TRBD1 is a possible D gene (5 bases). V shed 4 bases and J shed 1 base, with 14 bases lying between them. Germline CDR1 SGHDT, CDR2 YYEEEE. The CDR3 extends over 15 amino acids. The CDR3 region has the DNA TGTGCCAGCAGCCCCCGGCAGGGCCCGAACACTGAAGCTTTCTTT. It encodes CASSPRQGPNTEAFF.

The V call is TRBV28, the J call TRBJ1-1; no definite D call. This CDR3 contains 14 residues. Germline assignment: CDR1 MDHEN and CDR2 SYDVKM. The germline V and J ends were trimmed by 2 bases and 2 bases, with 9 bases remaining between them. In DNA form, the CDR3 reads TGTGCCAGCAGTTTACAGTCAGTTAACACTGAAGCTTTCTTT. Encoded protein: CASSLQSVNTEAFF.

V is TRBV27 and J is TRBJ2-5; 9 positions agree with TRBD1. Looked up from germline, CDR1 is MNHEY and CDR2 is SMNVEV (reference sequence). Trimming removed 3 bases from V and 5 bases from J; junction bases left unmatched: 13. The CDR3 loop spans 17 amino acids. The CDR3 sequence is CASSLGGPGQGSETQYF. In DNA form, the CDR3 reads TGTGCCAGCAGTTTGGGGGGACCGGGACAGGGATCGGAGACCCAGTACTTC.

The chain joins TRBV5-4 to TRBJ2-7, with 11 bases matching TRBD2. This CDR3 region has 16 residues. Germline CDR1 is SGHNT and CDR2 is YYREEE (reference sequence). The J segment lost 5 bases and the V segment lost 0 bases, leaving 7 bases of the junction unmatched. The CDR3 reads CASSLGLAGPSDEQYF. In nucleotides, the CDR3 is TGTGCCAGCAGCTTGGGACTAGCGGGGCCTTCCGACGAGCAGTACTTC. Looking up the rest from reference TRBV5-4 and TRBJ2-7 gives the full variable domain: ETGVTQSPTHLIKTRGQQVTLRCSSQSGHNTVSWYQQALGQGPQFIFQYYREEENGRGNFPPRFSGLQFPNYSSELNVNALELDDSALYLCASSLGLAGPSDEQYFGPGTRLTVT.

This chain joins TRBV19 and TRBJ2-1; 12 bases agree with TRBD2. The CDR3 is 18 residues long. CDR1 LNHDA and CDR2 SQIVND come from the germline V gene (reference sequence). The J segment lost 0 bases and the V segment lost 7 bases, leaving 10 bases of the junction unmatched. In nucleotides, the CDR3 is TGTGCCAGTATTAGGACTAGCGGGACCCTCAGCTCCTACAATGAGCAGTTCTTC. It specifies CASIRTSGTLSSYNEQFF.

The genes are TRBV5-1 and TRBJ1-1; tentative D call: TRBD1 (6 bases). The germline V gene has CDR1 SGHRS and CDR2 YFSETQ. Deletions cut 4 bases from V and 10 bases from J, with 23 bases between. The CDR3 loop spans 15 amino acids. The CDR3 reads CASSPPSGGGARAFF. The DNA of the CDR3 is TGCGCCAGCAGCCCCCCATCGGGGGGGGGCGCGAGAGCTTTCTTT.

The chain recombines TRBV4-1 with TRBJ2-4, with TRBD2 matching 9 bases. The CDR3 totals 17 residues. The J segment lost 6 bases and the V segment lost 1 base, leaving 10 bases of the junction unmatched. Germline CDR1 reads MGHRA; CDR2 reads YSYEKL. CDR3 loop: CASSQVGRGGTVNIQYF. The CDR3 DNA follows: TGCGCCAGCAGCCAAGTGGGGCGGGGGGGAACGGTAAACATTCAGTACTTC.

V is TRBV18 and J is TRBJ2-2; D is unresolved. CDR1 is KGHSH, CDR2 LQKENI, per germline. V lost 5 bases, J lost 1 base, and 8 bases lay in between. The CDR3 loop spans 14 amino acids. Here the CDR3 DNA reads TGTGCCAGCTCAGAGCAAAGGAACACCGGGGAGCTGTTTTTT. It encodes CASSEQRNTGELFF.

The chain couples TRBV19 to TRBJ1-2; 10 bases match TRBD1. V shed 6 bases, J shed 8 bases, and the junction held 15 bases outside the gene matches. The CDR3 contains 16 residues. Germline CDR1 LNHDA, CDR2 SQIVND (reference sequence). The CDR3 DNA is TGTGCCAGTAGACTACTAGCCCGGGACAGGGGAGGAGGCTACACCTTC. Translating it yields CASRLLARDRGGGYTF.

The chain links TRBV19 to TRBJ2-7; D might be TRBD1 (5 bases). The germline V gene has CDR1 LNHDA and CDR2 SQIVND (reference sequence). This CDR3 comprises 13 residues. Trimming cost V 5 bases and J 7 bases, with 15 bases left between them. The CDR3 coding sequence is TGTGCCAGTAGTCAAAAGGTGCAGGGTGAGCAGTACTTC. Protein product: CASSQKVQGEQYF. Drawing the rest from reference TRBV19 and TRBJ2-7, the complete variable domain is DGGITQSPKYLFRKEGQNVTLSCEQNLNHDAMYWYRQDPGQGLRLIYYSQIVNDFQKGDIAEGYSVSREKKESFPLTVTSAQKNPTAFYLCASSQKVQGEQYFGPGTRLTVT.

CDR3 protein: CASSLRTGGGVETQYF. Written as DNA, the CDR3 is TGTGCCAGCAGCTTACGTACAGGGGGCGGGGTAGAGACCCAGTACTTC. The chain employs TRBV7-8 and TRBJ2-5, with 9 positions matching TRBD1. The ends lost 2 bases at V and 4 bases at J; junction bases unmatched: 8. The CDR3 sequence is 16 residues long. Germline-derived CDR1 and CDR2 are SGHVS and FQNEAQ.

This clone was seen only once. Here the CDR3 omits its conserved ending phenylalanine or tryptophan, so a read error is the likely source. It is unclear where the CDR3 begins or ends on the DNA, so no DNA is shown, and the CDR3 is as TCRdb lists it. This rearrangement joins TRBV6-5 to TRBJ2-7; the table's D gene call, TRBD1, was not cross checked with the DNA. The CDR3 numbers 11 amino acids, ends counted. Germline V gene sequence: CDR1 MNHEY, CDR2 SVGAGI. CDR3 residues: CASPLGDSRGR.

V is TRBV6-5 and J is TRBJ1-1; 7 bases align to TRBD1. The CDR3 spans 15 residues. Germline assignment: CDR1 MNHEY and CDR2 SVGAGI. With V trimmed by 6 bases and J by 0 bases, 7 bases remained unmatched. This CDR3 reads CASRKRQGLNTEAFF. The CDR3 region has the DNA TGTGCCAGCAGAAAAAGACAGGGACTGAACACTGAAGCTTTCTTT.

The chain joins TRBV6-4 to TRBJ2-1; D is possibly TRBD2 (7 bases). Trimming pared 4 bases from V and 12 bases from J, leaving 22 bases between. Germline-derived CDR1 and CDR2 are MRHNA and SNTAGT. The CDR3 extends over 15 amino acids. CDR3 region: CASSAGGLGRSGQFF. The DNA of the CDR3 is TGTGCCAGCAGTGCCGGGGGGCTCGGCCGGTCAGGGCAGTTCTTC.

The genes are TRBV11-2 and TRBJ2-2; D may be TRBD1 (6 bases). V was pared by 3 bases and J by 1 base, with 6 bases between. CDR1 is SGHAT, CDR2 FQNNGV, per germline. This CDR3 comprises 14 residues. The CDR3 DNA reads as TGTGCCAGCAGCTTGACAGGGAACACCGGGGAGCTGTTTTTT. Translation gives CASSLTGNTGELFF.

This CDR3 is CASSAPSGLSDEQFF. The CDR3 nucleotides are TGTGCCAGCAGCGCCCCTAGCGGCCTGAGTGATGAGCAGTTCTTC. The gene calls are TRBV5-6 and TRBJ2-1; TRBD2 matches at 7 bases. The V gene's germline CDR1 is SGHDT and CDR2 YYEEEE. The CDR3 extends over 15 amino acids. The V and J ends lost 4 bases and 8 bases, in that order; junction bases with no gene match: 12. Based on the CDR3 plus reference TRBV5-6 and TRBJ2-1, the full variable domain is DAGVTQSPTHLIKTRGQQVTLRCSPKSGHDTVSWYQQALGQGPQFIFQYYEEEERQRGNFPDRFSGHQFPNYSSELNVNALLLGDSALYLCASSAPSGLSDEQFFGPGTRLTVL.

The V gene is TRBV30, the J gene TRBJ2-3, with 8 bases matching TRBD2. The CDR3 loop spans 14 amino acids. Looked up from germline, CDR1 is GTSNPN and CDR2 is SVGIG (reference sequence). V trimming: 3 bases; J trimming: 8 bases; junction bases outside the gene matches: 10. CDR3 sequence reads: CAWRPGGGLGTQYF. The CDR3 coding sequence is TGTGCCTGGAGACCGGGCGGGGGGTTAGGTACGCAGTATTTT.

The chain recombines TRBV28 with TRBJ1-5; unclear D gene. The germline gives CDR1 MDHEN, CDR2 SYDVKM. The CDR3 sequence is 12 residues long. The V and J ends lost 4 bases and 4 bases respectively, with 5 bases between them. The CDR3 nucleotides read TGTGCCAGCAGTTCACAGAATCAGCCCCAGCATTTT. Amino acid sequence: CASSSQNQPQHF.

This rearrangement joins TRBV6-5 to TRBJ2-7, with no clear D. V was clipped by 6 bases and J by 0 bases, with 12 bases between them. The CDR3 is 14 residues long. Germline CDR1 reads MNHEY; CDR2 reads SVGAGI. The CDR3 spells CASRGRRSSYEQYF. CDR3 DNA sequence: TGTGCCAGCAGAGGAAGAAGGAGCTCCTACGAGCAGTACTTC.

J is TRBJ1-6 and V is TRBV5-1; the D gene is possibly TRBD1 (6 bases). This CDR3 comprises 13 residues. V lost 4 bases and J lost 7, with 9 bases in between. Per the germline V gene, CDR1 is SGHRS and CDR2 is YFSETQ. The CDR3 loop reads CASSTTGNSPLHF. The CDR3 DNA reads TGCGCCAGCAGCACTACAGGGAATTCACCCCTCCACTTT.

The chain links TRBV5-1 to TRBJ1-5; 9 nucleotides match TRBD1. The CDR3 has 14 residues. V shed 4 bases and J 6 bases; nucleotides not matched to a gene: 5. Germline assignment: CDR1 SGHRS and CDR2 YFSETQ. The CDR3 sequence is CASSIGQGTQPQHF. The DNA for the CDR3 is TGCGCCAGCAGCATAGGACAGGGGACTCAGCCCCAGCATTTT.

The chain's CDR3 is CASSSQGNQPQHF. The CDR3 nucleotides are TGTGCCAGCAGTTCCCAGGGAAATCAGCCCCAGCATTTT. The V call is TRBV6-5, the J call TRBJ1-5; the D gene is possibly TRBD1 (5 bases). Germline CDR1 MNHEY, CDR2 SVGAGI. The CDR3 is 13 amino acids. The ends were cut back, 4 bases at V and 4 bases at J, with 8 bases in the middle.

The genes are TRBV4-3 and TRBJ1-1; 9 nucleotides align to TRBD1. This CDR3 is 14 amino acids long. The germline gives CDR1 LGHNA, CDR2 YSLEER. Trimming cost V 0 bases and J 11 bases; bases outside gene matches: 7. The CDR3: CASSQDLGTGNAFF. The CDR3 DNA sequence: TGCGCCAGCAGCCAAGATTTGGGGACAGGGAACGCTTTCTTT.

The V call is TRBV6-4, the J call TRBJ2-1; TRBD1 aligns across 7 bases. The germline V gene has CDR1 MRHNA and CDR2 SNTAGT. CDR3 length equals 15 residues. V dropped 0 bases and J dropped 3; count of bases not matched to a gene: 2. The CDR3 region is CASSDSGDSYNEQFF. The CDR3, as DNA: TGTGCCAGCAGTGACTCGGGGGACAGCTACAATGAGCAGTTCTTC.

This clone was counted once. The rearrangement joins TRBV2 to TRBJ2-5; no clear D gene. Deletions cut 2 bases from V and 4 bases from J, with 2 bases between. This CDR3 comprises 11 residues. Germline V CDR1 and CDR2: SNHLY, FYNNEI. CDR3 in amino acids: CASSELETQYF. The CDR3 DNA is TGTGCCAGCAGTGAACTAGAGACCCAGTACTTC.

The chain combines TRBV7-2 with TRBJ1-2; D may be TRBD1 (6 bases). The CDR3 sequence is 13 residues long. V was trimmed by 1 base and J by 8 bases, leaving 11 bases between them. CDR1 and CDR2 (germline): SGHTA, FQGNSA. In DNA form, the CDR3 reads TGTGCCAGCAGCTTAGTACTGGGGGCCGGCTACACCTTC. Protein sequence: CASSLVLGAGYTF.

The chain links TRBV28 to TRBJ1-5; 7 bases line up with TRBD1. Germline trimming cut 5 bases from V and 5 bases from J; bases unmatched to any gene: 6. Germline-derived CDR1 and CDR2 are MDHEN and SYDVKM. CDR3 size: 14 residues. The CDR3 sequence: CASSPGQTYQPQHF. Here the CDR3 DNA reads TGTGCCAGCAGTCCGGGACAGACCTATCAGCCCCAGCATTTT.